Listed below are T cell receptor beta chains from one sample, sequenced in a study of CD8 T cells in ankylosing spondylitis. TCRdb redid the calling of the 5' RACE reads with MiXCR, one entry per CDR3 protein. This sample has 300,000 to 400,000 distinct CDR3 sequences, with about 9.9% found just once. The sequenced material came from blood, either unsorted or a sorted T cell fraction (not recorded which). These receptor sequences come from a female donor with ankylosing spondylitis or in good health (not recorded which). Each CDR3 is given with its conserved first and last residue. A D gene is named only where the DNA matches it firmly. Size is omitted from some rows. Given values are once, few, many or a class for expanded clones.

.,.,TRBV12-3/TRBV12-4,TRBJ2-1,CASSLSRTHNGEQFF,TGTGCCAGCAGTTTAAGTCGTACCCATAATGGTGAGCAGTTCTTC
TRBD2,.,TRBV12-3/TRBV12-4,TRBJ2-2,CASSPLAVTGELFF,TGTGCCAGCAGTCCTCTAGCGGTCACCGGGGAGCTGTTTTTT
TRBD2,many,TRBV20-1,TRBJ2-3,CSAPPTSSFTDTQYF,TGCAGTGCTCCCCCGACTAGCTCCTTCACAGATACGCAGTATTTT
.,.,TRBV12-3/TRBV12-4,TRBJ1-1,CASSFPQTEAFF,TGTGCCAGCAGTTTCCCACAGACTGAAGCTTTCTTT
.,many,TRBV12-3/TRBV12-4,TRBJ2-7,CASSNTPPFYEQYF,TGTGCCAGCAGTAACACTCCACCCTTCTACGAGCAGTACTTC
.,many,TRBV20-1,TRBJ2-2,CSAPKGGPGELFF,TGCAGTGCCCCAAAGGGGGGGCCCGGGGAGCTGTTTTTT
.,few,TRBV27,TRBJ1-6,CASSSKNSPLHF,TGTGCCAGCAGTTCTAAAAATTCACCCCTCCACTTT
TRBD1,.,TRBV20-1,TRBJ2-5,CSANYRGRQETQYF,TGCAGTGCTAATTACAGGGGGAGGCAAGAGACCCAGTACTTC
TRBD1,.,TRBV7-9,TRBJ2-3,CASSPPGQGQDTQYF,TGTGCCAGCAGCCCGCCGGGACAGGGACAAGATACGCAGTATTTT
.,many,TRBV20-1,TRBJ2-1,CSARAREFYNEQFF,TGCAGTGCTAGAGCCAGGGAGTTCTACAATGAGCAGTTCTTC
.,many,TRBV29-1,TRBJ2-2,CSVEDLPGTGELFF,TGCAGCGTTGAAGATCTCCCGGGAACCGGGGAGCTGTTTTTT
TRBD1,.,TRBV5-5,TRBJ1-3,CASSLLGQGTGNTIYF,TGTGCCAGCAGCTTGTTGGGACAGGGGACTGGAAACACCATATATTTT
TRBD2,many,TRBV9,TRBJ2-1,CASSPRGASGGAGGVDEQFF,TGTGCCAGCAGCCCCCGGGGGGCTAGCGGGGGGGCCGGTGGTGTCGATGAGCAGTTCTTC
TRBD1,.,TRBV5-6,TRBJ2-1,CASSLAGGTGVGEQFF,TGTGCCAGCAGCTTGGCCGGAGGGACAGGGGTTGGTGAGCAGTTCTTC
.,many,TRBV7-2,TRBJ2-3,CASSPPADTQYF,TGTGCCAGCAGCCCCCCCGCAGATACGCAGTATTTT
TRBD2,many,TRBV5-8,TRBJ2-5,CASSTGQTSGEQETQYF,TGTGCCAGCAGCACCGGTCAAACTAGCGGGGAGCAAGAGACCCAGTACTTC
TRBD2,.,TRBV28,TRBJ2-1,CASSLNFLAGGQEQFF,TGTGCCAGCAGTTTAAACTTCCTAGCGGGAGGGCAGGAGCAGTTCTTC
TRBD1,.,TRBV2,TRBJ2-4,CASSLYDRGSLAKNIQYF,TGTGCCAGCAGTTTGTATGACAGGGGCTCCCTAGCCAAAAACATTCAGTACTTC
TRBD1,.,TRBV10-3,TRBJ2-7,CAISESRTGSYEQYF,TGTGCCATCAGTGAGTCGCGGACAGGGTCCTACGAGCAGTACTTC
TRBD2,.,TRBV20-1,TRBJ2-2,CSARDQRREAGGPNTGELFF,TGCAGTGCTAGAGATCAAAGGAGGGAAGCGGGAGGTCCGAACACCGGGGAGCTGTTTTTT
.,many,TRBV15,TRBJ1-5,CATSREPSSNQPQHF,TGTGCCACCAGCAGAGAACCGAGTAGCAATCAGCCCCAGCATTTT
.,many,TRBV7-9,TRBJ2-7,CASGDGSYEQYF,TGTGCCAGCGGGGACGGCTCCTACGAGCAGTACTTC
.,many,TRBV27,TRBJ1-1,CASSLSRGNTEAFF,TGTGCCAGCAGTTTATCTAGGGGGAACACTGAAGCTTTCTTT
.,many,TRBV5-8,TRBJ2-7,CASSYGTYEQYF,TGTGCCAGCAGCTACGGAACCTACGAGCAGTACTTC
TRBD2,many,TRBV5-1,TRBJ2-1,CASSSISSGGYNEQFF,TGCGCCAGCAGCTCAATTTCTAGCGGGGGGTACAATGAGCAGTTCTTC
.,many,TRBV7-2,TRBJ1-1,CASSRRVNTEAFF,TGTGCCAGCAGCCGAAGAGTAAACACTGAAGCTTTCTTT
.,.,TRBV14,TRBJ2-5,CASSQSLETQYF,TGTGCCAGCAGCCAAAGTTTGGAGACCCAGTACTTC
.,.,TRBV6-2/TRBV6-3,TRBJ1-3,CASQGGGHGNTIYF,TGTGCCAGCCAGGGCGGGGGACACGGAAACACCATATATTTT
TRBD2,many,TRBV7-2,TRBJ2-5,CASSLRTSGGAKTQYF,TGTGCCAGCAGCTTGAGAACCAGCGGGGGGGCAAAGACCCAGTACTTC
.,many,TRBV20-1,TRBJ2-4,CSAPDEVLANIQYF,TGCAGTGCTCCCGATGAGGTTTTAGCAAACATTCAGTACTTC
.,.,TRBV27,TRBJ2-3,CASSLSGAGTDTQYF,TGTGCCAGCAGTTTGTCAGGAGCAGGCACAGATACGCAGTATTTT
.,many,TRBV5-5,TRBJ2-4,CASSSLGGENIQYF,TGTGCCAGCAGCTCACTAGGGGGGGAAAACATTCAGTACTTC
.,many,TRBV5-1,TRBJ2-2,CASSATGTGELFF,TGCGCCAGCAGCGCTACCGGGACCGGGGAGCTGTTTTTT